This T cell receptor beta chain was observed in a study of graft-versus-host responses after intestinal transplantation (dated by TCRdb to the early 2020s). About the study as a whole: Multivisceral, liver-intestinal, or isolated intestinal transplants were received by the recipients. Every recipient was given anti-thymocyte globulin induction, followed by approximately 3 years of maintenance tacrolimus and steroids. After intestinal transplantation, graft-versus-host and host-versus-graft alloreactive T cell clones were followed in the graft, circulation and bone marrow using bulk TCR-beta CDR3 sequencing. To identify alloreactive clones, pre-transplant mixed lymphocyte reaction products were sequenced and compared with unstimulated pre-transplant donor and recipient T cells. A peak of at least 4% donor T cells among recipient peripheral blood mononuclear cells was the definition used for donor T cell macrochimerism. Of the roughly 25 intestinal transplant recipients enrolled in the cohort, one of whom was a retransplant, a few patients without pretransplant specimens were excluded. Instead of going to the commercial service, samples from a few later patients were sequenced in-house on an Illumina MiSeq and processed with MiXCR.

The sample's time point, from its label and the paper: cells obtained before transplantation from donor or recipient. CD3+CD4+ and CD3+CD8+ populations were FACS-sorted from unstimulated pre-transplant donor and recipient cells taken from spleen or lymph nodes. Comments on this clone: Its antigen has not been determined. No clone much larger than this one lies a single base away; base qualities are absent.

Receptor amplification or capture employed the immunoSEQ multiplex PCR assay. For most patients, genomic DNA was isolated with the Qiagen DNeasy Blood and Tissue Kit and shipped frozen to Adaptive Biotechnologies for TCR sequencing. For most patients, high-throughput TCR-beta CDR3 sequencing of genomic DNA was performed by Adaptive Biotechnologies. Concerning the study's data processing: TCR sequencing data were retrieved from Adaptive's ImmunoSEQ software for roughly 20 patients, whereas three other patients were processed with MiXCR and VDJtools. CD4 versus CD8 sorting errors were corrected by removing sequences found in both subsets at a frequency ratio below 5:1. Because the origin of CDR3 nucleotide sequences shared between donor and recipient could not be assigned, those sequences were removed. At least 2-fold expansion over unstimulated cells and a minimum CFSE-low frequency of 0.002% (template counts) or 0.001% (read counts) were required for clones to be classified as alloreactive. A clone was considered mappable if detected in the sequenced pre-transplant spleen, lymph node, or MLR CFSE-low populations of the donor or recipient. The cumulative frequency of alloreactive clones was calculated as a percentage of all sequences, weighted by copy number. The table comes from immuneACCESS by way of TCRdb, which keeps in-frame sequences with V and J called. Part of the clones is missing from these tables; in studies checked, under half for an unresolved V gene and the rest for unknown reasons. For V, J and clone size, that table is used; D and trimming come from the DNA. The sample table lists roughly 70,000 clones, approximately 80% of them with a count of one. The top ten constitute 0.35% to 0.5% of the sample.

Beyond this particular receptor, the publication reports: In the allografts of patients with donor T cell macrochimerism, GvH to HvG T cell clonal ratios were high. Early after transplant, peak levels of circulating GvH clones were found to be associated with declines in HvG clones. GvH clones were detected in recipient bone marrow, and some of these GvH clones were observed earlier in ileal mucosa or blood, consistent with an intestinal mucosal origin. The conclusions were limited by the relatively low number and heterogeneity of the intestinal transplant patients.

The CDR3 numbers 20 residues from cysteine through phenylalanine. The CDR3 DNA has 60 bases and is translated from base 1. Looking up the germline V gene yields CDR1 SGHVS and CDR2 FNYEAQ. The junction shows trimming of 5 bases on V and 5 bases on J, and the gene matches do not reach 25 bases of it. The sequence was obtained from a human donor who was the organ donor for an intestinal transplant. This receptor chain uses TRBV7-6 and TRBJ2-5, and 8 junctional nucleotides match TRBD2. Sample: unstimulated CD4+ T cells sorted from spleen or lymph node cells, taken before transplant. The DNA sequence is given as TGTGCCAGCAGCCCTGCTTGGGGACTAGGCACTCAAGGGGCTAGGGAGACCCAGTACTTC. It specifies CASSPAWGLGTQGARETQYF.